Below, 11 T cell receptor beta chains from the same sample are listed, as sequenced in a study of response to subunit inactivated influenza vaccine. Each CDR3 protein gets one entry after TCRdb re-called the RT-PCR reads with MiXCR. Among about 780,000 distinct CDR3 sequences, approximately 18% were seen once, and the ten largest hold approximately 11%. The source material was PBMCs from blood, sampled approximately 5 days after vaccination. Source of these receptors: a man aged 45 to 65 who received an inactivated influenza vaccine.

The chain links TRBV13 to TRBJ2-3, with 10 positions matching TRBD2. The CDR3 is made up of 15 amino acids. V trimming: 1 base; J trimming: 10 bases; junction bases outside the gene matches: 8. Germline V gene data show CDR1 as PRHDT and CDR2 as FYEKMQ (reference sequence). CDR3 DNA: TGTGCCAGCAGCTTAGACTCTAGCGGGAGAGAGGCGCAGTATTTT. Protein: CASSLDSSGREAQYF.

This clonotype was seen a few times. V is TRBV7-9 and J is TRBJ2-7, with 9 bases lining up with TRBD1. CDR3 size: 16 residues. J gave up 6 bases and V 5 bases, and 14 bases lay outside the gene matches. The germline V gene encodes CDR1 SEHNR and CDR2 FQNEAQ (reference sequence). CDR3 sequence: CASSPPSGTGFSEQYF. CDR3 bases: TGTGCCAGCAGCCCTCCATCCGGGACAGGGTTCTCCGAGCAGTACTTC.

In this sample, this clonotype turned up a few times. The genes are TRBV20-1 and TRBJ1-2; TRBD1 agrees at 8 bases. V was clipped by 3 bases and J by 4 bases; unmatched bases: 10. The CDR3 sequence is 15 residues long. Germline V gene data show CDR1 as DFQATT and CDR2 as SNEGSKA (reference sequence). CDR3 in amino acids: CSASAQGVARYGYTF. The CDR3 coding sequence is TGCAGTGCTAGCGCACAGGGGGTTGCACGCTATGGCTACACCTTC.

This clonotype was recorded a few times. This chain's CDR3 is CSVQAALAFF. In DNA form, the CDR3 reads TGCAGCGTTCAGGCCGCCCTGGCTTTCTTT. The V gene is TRBV29-1, the J gene TRBJ1-1; D remains ambiguous. This CDR3 is built from 10 residues. Per germline, CDR1 SQVTM and CDR2 ANQGSEA. V was trimmed by 5 bases and J by 11 bases, leaving 12 bases between them.

The chain has TRBV6-5 and TRBJ2-1; 12 bases align to TRBD2. This CDR3 has 16 residues. CDR1 and CDR2 from the germline V gene are MNHEY and SVGAGI. Losses at the gene ends were 4 bases for V and 9 bases for J; bases not matched to a gene: 10. CDR3 protein: CASSSPTSGRGFEQFF. In DNA, the CDR3 is TGTGCCAGCAGTTCCCCGACTAGCGGGAGAGGATTTGAGCAGTTCTTC.

This sequence joins TRBV4-1 and TRBJ1-2; D is ambiguous. CDR1 and CDR2 (germline): MGHRA, YSYEKL. The CDR3 covers 13 residues. V lost 1 base and J 8 bases, leaving 11 bases between the germline ends. The CDR3 DNA is TGCGCCAGCAGCCAAGCCCTCCAACGGGGCTACACCTTC. Translation: CASSQALQRGYTF.

This clonotype was observed many times. This chain joins TRBV20-1 and TRBJ2-7, with D maybe TRBD1 (6 bases). Germline loops: CDR1 DFQATT, CDR2 SNEGSKA (reference sequence). The CDR3 totals 13 residues. The V end was cut by 5 bases, the J end by 1 base, with 12 bases between. CDR3 sequence reads: CSAFRDTSYEQYF. CDR3 nucleotides: TGCAGTGCTTTCCGGGACACATCCTACGAGCAGTACTTC.

This clonotype was seen a handful of times. This rearrangement joins TRBV9 to TRBJ2-3, with 8 bases that match TRBD2. The V gene end was trimmed by 4 bases and the J gene end by 3 bases; junction bases not matched to a gene: 10. Germline V lookup: CDR1 SGDLS, CDR2 YYNGEE. This CDR3 comprises 16 residues. The CDR3 spells CASSLGGAMWTDTQYF. The CDR3 region has the DNA TGTGCCAGCAGCCTCGGGGGGGCCATGTGGACAGATACGCAGTATTTT.

This chain joins TRBV20-1 and TRBJ2-5, with D possibly being TRBD1 (6 bases). CDR3 length: 12 residues. The ends were cut back, 3 bases at V and 5 bases at J, with 10 bases in the middle. Germline V gives CDR1 DFQATT, CDR2 SNEGSKA (reference sequence). The chain's CDR3 is CSASWGLETQYF. DNA for the CDR3: TGCAGTGCTAGCTGGGGGCTGGAGACCCAGTACTTC.

The chain is built from TRBV12-3 or TRBV12-4 and TRBJ2-2; 9 bases map to TRBD2. The CDR3 sequence is 16 residues long. The V gene end was trimmed by 6 bases and the J gene end by 1 base; junction bases not matched to a gene: 6. CDR3 sequence (DNA): TGTGCCAGCAGACAAGCGGGAGGCTGGAACACCGGGGAGCTGTTTTTT. Amino acid sequence: CASRQAGGWNTGELFF.

The chain has TRBV28 and TRBJ2-3; 10 bases fit TRBD2. With V trimmed by 8 bases and J by 4 bases, 6 bases remained unmatched. Germline CDR1 reads MDHEN; CDR2 reads SYDVKM. The CDR3 loop spans 14 amino acids. The CDR3 spells CASLAGDRADTQYF. The CDR3 DNA follows: TGTGCCAGCCTAGCGGGAGACCGGGCAGATACGCAGTATTTT.